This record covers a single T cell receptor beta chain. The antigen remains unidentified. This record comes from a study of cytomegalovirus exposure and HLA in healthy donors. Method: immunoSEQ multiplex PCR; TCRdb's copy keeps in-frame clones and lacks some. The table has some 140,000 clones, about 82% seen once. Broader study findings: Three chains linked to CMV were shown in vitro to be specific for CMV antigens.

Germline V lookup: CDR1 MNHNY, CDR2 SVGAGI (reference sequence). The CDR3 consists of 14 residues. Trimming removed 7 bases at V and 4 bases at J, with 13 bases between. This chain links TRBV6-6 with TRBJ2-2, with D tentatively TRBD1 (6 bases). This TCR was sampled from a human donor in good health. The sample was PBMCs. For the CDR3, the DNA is TGTGCCAGCATGCAGGGGTTGGTCACCGGGGAGCTGTTTTTT. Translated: CASMQGLVTGELFF.